This T cell receptor beta chain was observed in a study of blood T cell repertoires in COVID-19. The CDR3 is made up of 16 amino acids. V shed 2 bases and J shed 4 bases, with 17 bases lying between them. Germline CDR1 and CDR2: SGHTA and FQGNSA. Sequencing used immunoSEQ multiplex PCR; TCRdb keeps in-frame clones, though not all of them. The sample has 380,000 or so clones, approximately 87% seen once. Participants, about 18 to 89 years old, spanned under 30 US areas. Specimen: PBMCs or T cells enriched from blood (not recorded which). The receptor's source is a young man who had recovered from COVID-19. This rearrangement joins TRBV7-2 to TRBJ1-1; D not certain. CDR3 sequence: CASSLTNVAGSTEAFF. The CDR3 nucleotides read TGTGCCAGCAGCTTAACAAACGTCGCAGGATCCACTGAAGCTTTCTTT.